A single sample is the source of the 9 T cell receptor beta chains below, sequenced in a study of Ad26.COV2.S vaccination and SARS-CoV-2 variants. Specified treatment: roughly 20 received Ad26.COV2.S at low or high dose, single or two shots; several received placebo; per-sample allocation not given. The study sampled participants on day 63 after the first vaccine or placebo injection. Produced via immunoSEQ multiplex PCR; TCRdb's table is partial and in-frame only. The table has roughly 680,000 clones, 89% seen once. The source material was peripheral blood, sampled in a trial of Ad26.COV2.S vaccine versus placebo. All receptors come from a person between 18 and 65 years old who received the Ad26.COV2.S COVID-19 vaccine or a placebo.

The gene calls are TRBV11-2 and TRBJ2-7; a possible D gene is TRBD2 (8 bases). The V gene's germline CDR1 is SGHAT and CDR2 FQNNGV. There are 15 residues in the CDR3. V was clipped by 5 bases and J by 3 bases, with 17 bases between them. CDR3 DNA: TGTGCCAGCAGCCTCTGGGACAGCGGGAGCTACGAGCAGTACTTC. Protein: CASSLWDSGSYEQYF.

The genes are TRBV2 and TRBJ2-2, with 7 positions matching TRBD1. V shed 8 bases, J shed 2 bases, and the junction held 5 bases outside the gene matches. Germline V CDR1 and CDR2: SNHLY, FYNNEI. CDR3 length: 14 residues. As DNA, the CDR3 is TGTGCCAGCGGCAGGGACAGAAACACCGGGGAGCTGTTTTTT. Translating it yields CASGRDRNTGELFF. Full variable domain (rest looked up from reference TRBV2 and TRBJ2-2): EPEVTQTPSHQVTQMGQEVILRCVPISNHLYFYWYRQILGQKVEFLVSFYNNEISEKSEIFDDQFSVERPDGSNFTLKIRSTKLEDSAMYFCASGRDRNTGELFFGEGSRLTVL.

J is TRBJ2-3 and V is TRBV9, with D unclear. V was pared by 2 bases and J by 0 bases, with 7 bases between. CDR1 is SGDLS and CDR2 is YYNGEE in the germline V gene. The CDR3 is 14 amino acids. CDR3 DNA sequence: TGTGCCAGCAGCGTCTTCTCAAGCACAGATACGCAGTATTTT. The encoded protein is CASSVFSSTDTQYF.

This clone was seen a single time. This chain joins TRBV7-9 and TRBJ1-1, with TRBD1 matching over 7 bases. The CDR3 has 13 amino acids. V shed 5 bases, J shed 5 bases, and the junction held 5 bases outside the gene matches. Germline CDR1 is SEHNR and CDR2 is FQNEAQ (reference sequence). In nucleotides, the CDR3 is TGTGCCAGCAGCCGAGACAGGGCGACTGAAGCTTTCTTT. Amino acids: CASSRDRATEAFF.

This sequence joins TRBV11-2 and TRBJ2-7; 14 bases are a match to TRBD2. This CDR3 is 17 amino acids long. V dropped 5 bases and J dropped 1; count of bases not matched to a gene: 7. CDR1 and CDR2 (germline): SGHAT, FQNNGV. The DNA for the CDR3 is TGTGCCAGCAGCGAGGGGACTAGCGGGAGTGGGTCCTACGAGCAGTACTTC. It codes for CASSEGTSGSGSYEQYF.

The rearrangement joins TRBV21-1 to TRBJ1-1; TRBD1, the D gene given by the table, was not confirmed from the DNA. TRBV21-1 is an annotated pseudogene. The CDR3 sequence is 20 residues long. The CDR3 sequence: CASSIRSNPKHRTGEGEAFF. Written as DNA, the CDR3 is TGTGCCAGCAGCATAAGGTCTAATCCGAAACACAGAACAGGGGAAGGTGAAGCTTTCTTT.

V and J are TRBV5-5 and TRBJ2-3; D is unresolved. This CDR3 contains 13 residues. V lost 0 bases and J 4 bases, leaving 6 bases between the germline ends. Germline assignment: CDR1 SGHKS and CDR2 YYEKEE (reference sequence). CDR3 protein: CASSLVAPDTQYF. In nucleotides, the CDR3 is TGTGCCAGCAGCTTGGTCGCCCCAGATACGCAGTATTTT.

The chain uses TRBV5-1 and TRBJ1-1; TRBD1 might be the D (5 bases). There are 13 residues in the CDR3. From germline, CDR1 is SGHRS and CDR2 YFSETQ. Trimming cost V 2 bases and J 3 bases, with 8 bases left between them. Written as DNA, the CDR3 is TGCGCCAGCAGCTTCACAGGATACACTGAAGCTTTCTTT. The encoded protein is CASSFTGYTEAFF.

V is TRBV11-1 and J is TRBJ2-1, with TRBD2 matching 13 bases. Per germline, CDR1 SGHAT and CDR2 FQDESV (reference sequence). V was clipped by 0 bases and J by 7 bases; unmatched bases: 0. There are 15 residues in the CDR3. CDR3 nucleotide sequence: TGTGCCAGCAGCTTAGCACTAGCGGGAGGGAATGAGCAGTTCTTC. Amino acid sequence: CASSLALAGGNEQFF.